This T cell receptor (beta chain) was recorded in a study of cytomegalovirus exposure and HLA in healthy donors (dated 2017 in TCRdb). Background for the entire study: An earlier analysis of some 600 of the donors reported around 280 Gb of sequence data and 95 million to 130 million unique TCR beta sequences obtained from 150 million to 200 million T cells. An early release that covered about 600 HLA-typed donors contained 250 to 350 gigabases of sequencing data and 70 million to 100 million unique TCR sequences. Among the approximately 430 genotyped donors, approximately 82% belonged to the genetic ancestry cluster associated with self-reported Caucasian donors. The study aimed to test whether cataloging public T cell receptors could reveal signatures of past pathogen exposure. Using immunosequencing, the study profiled T cell repertoires from 640 or so subjects and related those repertoires to cytomegalovirus serostatus. A separate validation cohort of roughly 130 different subjects was used in addition to the 666-subject first cohort. To predict cytomegalovirus infection status, the study brought together high-throughput TCR immunosequencing, statistical association of individual TCRs with disease status, and machine learning. A later analysis re-analyzed previously published TCR beta repertoires from 666 donors and added high-resolution HLA genotyping to study TCR occurrence patterns. The later analysis used no new phenotypic data to find candidate immune exposures, relying instead on TCR beta sequences and their occurrence across donors. An earlier analysis of around 540 of the donors applied high-throughput TCR beta sequencing to assess whether each TCR beta V gene segment acted as functional or pseudogenic. Donor age, sex, ethnicity and CMV serostatus were compiled alongside the repertoire data. A later genetic analysis took genome-wide SNP genotypes for about three fifths of the roughly 670 donors and used that subset as a discovery cohort. All discovery cohort repertoires had been generated on a single sequencing platform. HLA typing included class I and class II loci at four-digit resolution. Typing coverage differed by locus: A, B, C, DRB1 and DQB1 were typed in about 629-640 donors, DQA1 in approximately 520, DPA1 in roughly 590, and DPB1 in around 490. Several DR-DQ haplotypes were treated as single units for association and clustering because of strong linkage in the cohort. Among 398 genotyped donors of the cohort, an average of roughly 230,000 unique TCR beta nucleotide sequences was sequenced per donor, of which about 19% were non-productive. Here is what the overall study found, with its caveats: A few of the identified cytomegalovirus-associated TCR beta chains were confirmed in vitro to be specific for cytomegalovirus antigens. In a later analysis, several top co-occurrence clusters were reported to appear linked to parvovirus B19, influenza, CMV and Epstein-Barr virus. In both the original and validation cohorts, the classifier was reported to diagnose cytomegalovirus status with high specificity and sensitivity. Some IMGT-functional V segments, including TRBV6-2 and TRBV6-3, could not be told apart with the 87-base-pair reads, so those segments were excluded. Compared with equally common non-associated chains, HLA-associated TCR beta chains in a later analysis were more clonally expanded and had lower generation probabilities. According to a later analysis, TCR association rates differed among HLA loci, with DRB1 alleles showing the most associated TCRs and HLA-C alleles showing the fewest. Most CMV-associated TCR beta chains appeared to be HLA-restricted in a later analysis, and the HLA associations seemed to be driven largely by CMV exposure. An earlier analysis of some 590 of the donors showed that most TCR beta V segments appeared in productive rearrangements either about 90% or about 30% of the time, which broadly matched IMGT annotations. A total of 150 to 200 TCR beta chains were listed by the study as associated with cytomegalovirus. The authors suggested that the approach could potentially be extended to other disease states and immunological phenotypes. A further reported finding was that TCR beta sequences accurately predicted the HLA-A and HLA-B alleles for most subjects in the first cohort. Because counts were too low, about 17 rarely observed V segments, including chromosome 9 orphons, were excluded from the earlier analysis of some 590 of the donors. While some public TCRs were present in many individuals, most TCR sequences turned up only very rarely across donors. In this cohort, only TCR beta chains were sequenced, and detectable features were limited by the absence of alpha or paired-chain data. Specific HLA alleles were associated with over 15,000 TCR beta sequences at a false discovery rate of 0.05 in a later analysis. Compared with the approximately 710-donor mean, donors in an Asian-associated ancestry cluster had fewer N-insertions in productive TCRs, according to a later genetic analysis. An association between a missense DCLRE1C variant and V-gene and J-gene trimming of TCR beta chains was found in a later genetic analysis and replicated in an independent cohort. Because some donors lacked HLA typing at each locus, the association tests relied only on the typed subset. A group of highly shared sequence variants was considered likely to be a technical artifact of the sequencing pipeline. Correlated functional status among segregating V segments might be attributable to linkage disequilibrium, but an unknown experimental factor could not be ruled out. When HLA alleles, especially DR and DQ, strongly co-occurred, attributing TCR associations to individual alleles was difficult. The only immune exposure information available for the cohort was CMV serostatus. Presence/absence analyses assumed roughly uniform sequencing depth across donors, an assumption that may not hold.

The method was the immunoSEQ multiplex PCR assay. For the multiplex PCR, a mixture combining 60 forward primers for TCR Vbeta segments and 13 reverse primers for TCR Jbeta segments was used. The CDR3 region of rearranged TCR beta genes was amplified from genomic DNA by a multiplex PCR assay. On the Illumina HiSeq System, the amplified TCR beta libraries were sequenced as 87-base-pair reads. The authors' analysis ran thus. A later analysis counted around 72 million unique TCR beta chains across the 550 to 800 repertoires, and some 12 million of these chains were shared by at least two donors. Raw reads were error-corrected and collapsed into unique sequences by a nearest-neighbor algorithm in which closely related sequences were merged to remove PCR and sequencing errors. CDR3 sequences were aligned to IMGT reference sequences to assign V, D and J gene segments. Each retained sequence needed at least a six-nucleotide match to both a V gene segment and a J gene segment. Rearrangements were classified as productive when the CDR3 lacked stop codons and remained in frame with V and J, and all other rearrangements were classified as non-productive. CDR3 was defined by IMGT convention, running from the second conserved V-encoded cysteine to the conserved J-encoded phenylalanine. The earlier analysis of some 580 of the donors excluded any sequence lacking an unambiguous match to a single V gene segment. In an earlier analysis of about 590 of the donors, a V segment was called functional when productive rearrangements were above 56.7%, and segregating when the standard deviation between donors exceeded 5%. A statistical classification framework was developed to diagnose cytomegalovirus status using the catalog of TCR beta chain sequences. A later analysis assigned V and J genes by comparing TCR nucleotide sequences with IMGT/GENE-DB human TR gene sequences. Using the TCRdist pipeline, a later analysis assigned CDR3 sequences along with most-parsimonious VDJ recombination scenarios. In a later analysis, each TCR beta chain was defined by its CDR3 amino acid sequence together with its V-gene family, and reads lacking a unique V-gene family were excluded. A later analysis removed 450 to 600 highly shared, low-generation-probability nucleotide sequences to deal with suspected cross-contamination and a sequencing artifact. In a later analysis, a clonal expansion index was calculated for each public chain from normalized within-repertoire ranks of inferred template counts. A later analysis computed generation probabilities with a VDJ recombination model fitted to out-of-frame rearrangements, and checked the results against IGoR. In a later analysis, hypergeometric tests were used to score TCR-TCR, TCR-HLA and TCR-CMV co-occurrence, with a repertoire-size bias correction applied to TCR pairs. A later analysis estimated false discovery rates by permuting HLA or CMV assignments 20 times. In a later analysis, co-occurring TCRs were grouped using DBSCAN, and TCRdist sequence similarity was added for clustering within HLA-allele-positive subsets. Repertoires with fewer than 30,000 or more than 120,000 public chains were left out of co-occurrence clustering, as were a few repertoires with anomalous nucleotide sharing. Sourced from immuneACCESS, this table was stored by TCRdb with only in-frame sequences that have V and J called. A share of the clones is absent; for the studies checked, an unresolved V gene accounts for under half, and the remainder has no known explanation. Clone size and the V and J calls come from that table; the DNA yielded D and trimming. Across this sample there are over 150,000 clones, with roughly 80% seen only once. Roughly 3.5% of the sample is taken by the ten largest.

Note on this clone: Its antigen specificity is not known. Nothing much larger sits one base from this clone, and base qualities are not available.

Spanning cysteine to phenylalanine, the CDR3 consists of 14 amino acids. CDR3 DNA only is kept here, 42 bases in frame from base 1. V loses 5 bases at its end and J loses 3 bases; junction bases beyond the gene matches: 7. CDR1 and CDR2 were assigned from the germline V gene as SGDLS and YYNGEE. The cohort comprised approximately 700 healthy bone marrow donors. At the time of sampling, every cohort member was nominally healthy, though immune exposures that went unrecorded were likely present. The donor was CMV seropositive and belonged to the group of 250 to 300 seropositive cohort members. A peripheral blood sample was provided by each donor, and peripheral blood mononuclear cells were used for TCR beta sequencing. Genomic DNA was extracted from the blood cell samples with the Qiagen DNeasy Blood Extraction Kit.

Recombination joined TRBV9 with TRBJ2-5, and TRBD2 aligns with 7 junction nucleotides. Sequenced input: PBMCs. The sequence was collected from a man aged 25-45 years in good health and CMV-seropositive. CDR3 protein: CASSPRLAEETQYF. The bases read TGTGCCAGCAGTCCCAGGCTAGCGGAAGAGACCCAGTACTTC.